Listed below are T cell receptor beta chains from one sample, sequenced in a study of T cell repertoires in cytomegalovirus infection. These receptors have no identified antigens. TCRdb re-called the reads through MiXCR, storing one row per CDR3 protein. This table holds 650,000 to 900,000 distinct CDR3 sequences, approximately 32% found once. The starting material was cultured CD8+ T cells from PBMCs, obtained from culture after CMV antigen stimulation. These receptors were taken from a human donor in good health (CMV status not recorded). Some clones in this sample may be carry-over from other donors' samples. Both conserved end residues are part of each CDR3. D genes are given only for firm matches. Clone size appears in some rows only: once, few, many, or a class for an expanded clone.

clone_size	d_call	v_call	j_call	cdr3_nt	cdr3_aa
few	NA	TRBV4-2	TRBJ2-2	TGTGCCAGCAGCCCAAGGCAGGAATCCGGGGAGCTGTTTTTT	CASSPRQESGELFF
many	NA	TRBV7-6	TRBJ2-1	TGTGCCAGCAGCTTAGCACCGGGGAGGTACAATGAGCAGTTCTTC	CASSLAPGRYNEQFF
NA	NA	TRBV6-2/TRBV6-3	TRBJ2-2	TGTGCCAGCAGCCGAAGAAAACTAGGTTTTCCCGGGGAGCTGTTTTTT	CASSRRKLGFPGELFF
few	NA	TRBV9	TRBJ2-1	TGTGCCAGCACTAGAAGGGGGGATGAGCAGTTCTTC	CASTRRGDEQFF
once	NA	TRBV25-1	TRBJ2-2	TGTGCCAGCAGTGGTATGGCCGGGGAGCTGTTTTTT	CASSGMAGELFF
NA	NA	TRBV6-6	TRBJ2-7	TGTGCCAGCGATGACAGGAGCTCCTACGAGCAGTACTTC	CASDDRSSYEQYF
many	TRBD2	TRBV7-8	TRBJ2-2	TGTGCCAGCAGCTTACCCGCGACTAGCGGGGGGGCGTTTTTCCTCCCCGGGGAGCTGTTTTTT	CASSLPATSGGAFFLPGELFF
medium-sized	TRBD1	TRBV3-1	TRBJ1-5	TGTGCCAGTAGTACAGGGGATAGCAATCAGCCCCAGCATTTT	CASSTGDSNQPQHF
NA	TRBD1	TRBV2	TRBJ2-2	TGTGCCGTCTCAATAGGGGGCGGCACCGGGGAGCTGTTTTTT	CAVSIGGGTGELFF
few	NA	TRBV12-3/TRBV12-4	TRBJ2-6	TGTGCCAGCAGTTTCTGGACAAAATACTCTGGGGCCAACGTCCTGACTTTC	CASSFWTKYSGANVLTF